The next 9 T cell receptor beta chains were all read from a single sample in a study of naive and memory T cell subsets. An equimolar mix of two oligonucleotides served as the beta constant-region primer for TRBC1 and TRBC2. Each CDR3 protein gets one entry after TCRdb re-called the UMI-ligation and nested PCR reads with MiXCR. The sample holds tens of thousands of distinct CDR3 sequences, under 15% seen once. Sample: central memory CD4+ T cells from blood. The receptor set was obtained from a human donor in good health.

The chain employs TRBV7-2 and TRBJ1-2; 9 bases agree with TRBD1. The CDR3 is made up of 15 amino acids. The junction had 7 bases not matched to a gene; V was cut back by 1 base and J by 7 bases. Germline V gene lookup returns CDR1 SGHTA and CDR2 FQGNSA. CDR3 bases: TGTGCCAGCAGCTTAGGGGGACAGGGCTTTGGTGGCTACACCTTC. Its translation: CASSLGGQGFGGYTF.

This clonotype was seen many times. The chain uses TRBV5-4 and TRBJ2-3; 15 bases match TRBD2. Trimming cost V 7 bases and J 4 bases; bases outside gene matches: 1. Germline values: CDR1 SGHNT, CDR2 YYREEE (reference sequence). CDR3 length: 14 residues. CDR3 nucleotides: TGTGCCAGCGGGACTAGCGGGAGGCCAGATACGCAGTATTTT. Translated, it gives CASGTSGRPDTQYF. Based on the CDR3 plus reference TRBV5-4 and TRBJ2-3, the full variable domain is ETGVTQSPTHLIKTRGQQVTLRCSSQSGHNTVSWYQQALGQGPQFIFQYYREEENGRGNFPPRFSGLQFPNYSSELNVNALELDDSALYLCASGTSGRPDTQYFGPGTRLTVL.

This clonotype was observed a few times. This rearrangement joins TRBV20-1 to TRBJ1-4, with TRBD1 matching over 10 bases. After removal of 1 base from V and 7 bases from J, the junction contained 3 bases not matched to a gene. Germline V gene data show CDR1 as DFQATT and CDR2 as SNEGSKA (reference sequence). The CDR3 contains 14 residues. The DNA of the CDR3 is TGCAGTGCTAGAGTCGGGACAGGGGTTGAAAAACTGTTTTTT. It yields the protein CSARVGTGVEKLFF.

This clonotype was seen ten or more times. The gene calls are TRBV7-6 and TRBJ2-3, with 8 nucleotides matching TRBD1. Trimming took 2 bases from V and 1 from J; bases not matched to a gene: 8. The CDR3 has 17 residues. Looked up from germline, CDR1 is SGHVS and CDR2 is FNYEAQ. DNA of the CDR3: TGTGCCAGCAGCTTAACGGCAGGGGGCCGGGGCACAGATACGCAGTATTTT. Protein sequence: CASSLTAGGRGTDTQYF.

The chain is built from TRBV12-3 or TRBV12-4 and TRBJ2-2; TRBD2 agrees at 14 bases. The CDR3 loop spans 15 amino acids. V gave up 6 bases and J gave up 6 bases; unmatched junction bases: 3. CDR3 bases: TGTGCCAGCAGGGGGACTAGCGGGAGTGCCGGGGAGCTGTTTTTT. Protein product: CASRGTSGSAGELFF.

This clonotype was found a few times. This chain connects TRBV11-2 to TRBJ1-5; D may be TRBD1 (6 bases). The CDR3 loop spans 14 amino acids. V dropped 7 bases and J dropped 0 bases, with 10 bases sitting between them. CDR1 is SGHAT, CDR2 FQNNGV, per germline. CDR3 region: CASTLDSSNQPQHF. CDR3 in DNA: TGTGCCAGCACCCTGGACAGTAGCAATCAGCCCCAGCATTTT.

This clonotype was seen only a few times. This CDR3 reads CATSRGGDQNTEAFF. CDR3 nucleotides: TGTGCCACCAGCAGAGGGGGGGATCAAAACACTGAAGCTTTCTTT. The rearrangement joins TRBV15 to TRBJ1-1; D is possibly TRBD1 (5 bases). This CDR3 has 15 amino acids. V lost 1 base, J lost 2 bases, and 11 bases lay in between. Germline CDR1 reads LNHNV; CDR2 reads YYDKDF (reference sequence).

This clonotype was seen many times. The chain is built from TRBV7-2 and TRBJ2-3; weak D call: TRBD1 (7 bases). Germline lookup yields CDR1 SGHTA and CDR2 FQGNSA. V gave up 5 bases and J gave up 1 base, with 16 bases separating them. This CDR3 has 16 residues. CDR3 sequence (DNA): TGTGCCAGCAGCCAGGGGGACTCGCCGCGCACAGATACGCAGTATTTT. Its translation: CASSQGDSPRTDTQYF.

This clonotype has a handful of counts. J is TRBJ2-2 and V is TRBV5-4; no clear D. CDR1 and CDR2 from the germline V gene are SGHNT and YYREEE (reference sequence). The V gene lost 0 bases and the J gene lost 7 bases, with 4 bases spanning the gap. This CDR3 has 12 amino acids. CDR3 in DNA: TGTGCCAGCAGCTTGGCCCTCGGGGAGCTGTTTTTT. It codes for CASSLALGELFF.